These 15 T cell receptor beta chains share one sample of origin, sequenced in a study of cytomegalovirus exposure and HLA in healthy donors. The study ran its PCR with 60 Vbeta and 13 Jbeta primers. The table came from immunoSEQ multiplex PCR; TCRdb's copy has only in-frame clones and leaves some out. The profile shows about 150,000 clones, roughly 84% of them singletons. Sequencing input: PBMCs. The receptors shown here come from a woman aged 18-29 years in good health and CMV-seronegative.

In DNA, the CDR3 is TGCGCCAGCACCCGAGCCGGGGGTCGGGAGGGCTACACCTTC. This encodes CASTRAGGREGYTF. V gene TRBV4-1 combines with J gene TRBJ1-2; perhaps TRBD1 as D (5 bases). Trimming pared 7 bases from V and 8 bases from J, leaving 20 bases between. The CDR3 is made up of 14 amino acids. Looked up from germline, CDR1 is MGHRA and CDR2 is YSYEKL.

The chain employs TRBV30 and TRBJ1-3; TRBD1 matches 7 bases. Losses at the gene ends were 3 bases for V and 1 base for J; bases not matched to a gene: 9. This CDR3 contains 16 residues. Germline values: CDR1 GTSNPN, CDR2 SVGIG (reference sequence). The CDR3 loop is CAWSPRGTASGNTIYF. The CDR3 DNA reads as TGTGCCTGGAGCCCTCGAGGGACAGCATCTGGAAACACCATATATTTT.

V gene TRBV6-5 combines with J gene TRBJ2-7; D might be TRBD2 (5 bases). The length of the CDR3 is 13 residues. The germline V gene has CDR1 MNHEY and CDR2 SVGAGI. The V end lost 6 bases, the J end lost 3 bases, and 12 bases lay between the germline ends. This chain's CDR3 is CASSETRDYEQYF. Here the CDR3 DNA reads TGTGCCAGCAGCGAAACGAGGGACTACGAGCAGTACTTC.

This chain uses TRBV27 with TRBJ2-7, with TRBD1 as a possible D gene (7 bases). The CDR3 extends over 14 amino acids. Per the germline V gene, CDR1 is MNHEY and CDR2 is SMNVEV (reference sequence). V was shortened by 0 bases and J by 10 bases, with 16 bases between the two germline ends. CDR3 sequence (DNA): TGTGCCAGCAGTTTATCCCAGGGGGGCGGTGAACAGTACTTC. It yields the protein CASSLSQGGGEQYF.

In this sample, this clone turned up once. The chain is built from TRBV7-9 and TRBJ1-1, with D perhaps TRBD1 (6 bases). The CDR3 extends over 12 amino acids. CDR1 and CDR2 (germline): SEHNR, FQNEAQ (reference sequence). Trimming removed 5 bases from V and 11 bases from J, with 15 bases in between. CDR3 amino acids: CASSKDSRKAFF. DNA for the CDR3: TGTGCCAGCAGCAAGGACAGCCGGAAGGCTTTCTTT.

This chain uses TRBV7-2 with TRBJ2-5, with D perhaps TRBD1 (5 bases). Near its end, the DNA agrees better with TRBJ2-7, so the J call may be wrong. Per the germline V gene, CDR1 is SGHTA and CDR2 is FQGNSA. The CDR3 runs to 13 residues. CDR3 region: CASSFGHPYEQYF. CDR3 DNA sequence: TGTGCCAGCAGCTTCGGACACCCCTACGAGCAGTACTTC.

The J gene is TRBJ2-3, the V gene TRBV7-9, with 9 bases matching TRBD2. The germline V gene encodes CDR1 SEHNR and CDR2 FQNEAQ (reference sequence). V was pared by 4 bases and J by 1 base, with 3 bases of the junction left unmatched. The length of the CDR3 is 15 residues. The CDR3 DNA reads TGTGCCAGCAGCTCGACTAGCGGTCGCACAGATACGCAGTATTTT. It encodes CASSSTSGRTDTQYF.

CDR3 sequence: CASSYGSNQPQHF. CDR3 nucleotides: TGTGCCAGCAGTTACGGCAGCAATCAGCCCCAGCATTTT. The J gene is TRBJ1-5, the V gene TRBV6-5; D remains unclear. This CDR3 region has 13 residues. The germline V gene has CDR1 MNHEY and CDR2 SVGAGI. Trimming removed 2 bases from V and 1 base from J, with 3 bases in between.

The chain employs TRBV2 and TRBJ2-5, with TRBD2 as a possible D gene (6 bases). The J call is doubtful: the DNA matches TRBJ2-7 better. This CDR3 region has 16 residues. CDR1 is SNHLY, CDR2 FYNNEI, per germline. CDR3 nucleotide sequence: TGTGCCAGCAGTCACTCAGTGGGAGGCCGACCCTACGAGCAGTACTTC. Protein sequence: CASSHSVGGRPYEQYF.

In its sample, this clone was seen a few times. V usage is TRBV5-1 and J usage is TRBJ2-7; 10 nucleotides match TRBD2. CDR3 length equals 17 residues. After removal of 3 bases from V and 4 bases from J, the junction contained 13 bases not matched to a gene. Germline CDR1 and CDR2: SGHRS and YFSETQ. The CDR3 nucleotides are TGCGCCAGCAGCTCCGGGCCTGGACTAGCGGTAGGTTACGAGCAGTACTTC. As protein: CASSSGPGLAVGYEQYF.

The CDR3 here is CASSLRRGSLADGYTF. CDR3 bases: TGTGCCAGCAGTTTACGCAGGGGTTCTCTAGCGGATGGCTACACCTTC. V gene TRBV27 combines with J gene TRBJ1-2; tentatively, D is TRBD1 (6 bases). With 2 bases removed from V and 6 bases from J, the gap between germline ends came to 19 bases. Germline V gene sequence: CDR1 MNHEY, CDR2 SMNVEV (reference sequence). This CDR3 region has 16 residues.

The rearrangement uses TRBV14 and TRBJ1-2, with unresolved D. The CDR3 is 15 amino acids. Germline V gene lookup returns CDR1 SGHDN and CDR2 FVKESK. Deletions cut 0 bases from V and 5 bases from J, with 13 bases between. CDR3 sequence (DNA): TGTGCCAGCAGCCAAGATTATGAGGGATATTATGGCTACACCTTC. Its protein product is CASSQDYEGYYGYTF.

The DNA of the CDR3 is TGTGCCAGCAGTGTCACAGGGGGCACTGAAGCTTTCTTT. This gives the protein CASSVTGGTEAFF. V and J are TRBV25-1 and TRBJ1-1; 8 bases line up with TRBD1. This CDR3 has 13 amino acids. Per germline, CDR1 MGHDK and CDR2 SYGVNS. J was trimmed by 4 bases and V by 4 bases; bases with no gene match: 2.

This clone has a handful of counts. The genes are TRBV30 and TRBJ2-5; 10 nucleotides line up with TRBD1. V gave up 2 bases and J gave up 11 bases; unmatched junction bases: 11. In germline, CDR1 is GTSNPN, CDR2 SVGIG (reference sequence). CDR3 length: 14 residues. The chain's CDR3 is CAWSTKRDRGFQYF. DNA of the CDR3: TGTGCCTGGAGTACTAAGCGGGACAGGGGTTTTCAGTACTTC.

The J gene is TRBJ2-5, the V gene TRBV5-1; 7 positions agree with TRBD1. In germline, CDR1 is SGHRS, CDR2 YFSETQ. The CDR3 covers 13 residues. Trimming at V came to 3 bases and at J to 2 bases, leaving 1 base not matched to a gene. CDR3 in amino acids: CASSSGQQETQYF. The CDR3 DNA follows: TGCGCCAGCAGCTCGGGACAGCAAGAGACCCAGTACTTC. Full variable domain (outside the CDR3, taken from reference TRBV5-1 and TRBJ2-5): KAGVTQTPRYLIKTRGQQVTLSCSPISGHRSVSWYQQTPGQGLQFLFEYFSETQRNKGNFPGRFSGRQFSNSRSEMNVSTLELGDSALYLCASSSGQQETQYFGPGTRLLVL.